The rows below give T cell receptor beta chains drawn from one sample of a study of blood T cell repertoires in COVID-19. Repertoires were generated with immunoSEQ multiplex PCR, while TCRdb's copy carries only in-frame clones and drops some. The sample records 250,000 to 300,000 clones, about 90% being singletons. The sequencing sample was made of peripheral blood. The receptor source for this set is a woman aged 55 to 70 with COVID-19, enrolled during active disease. Both conserved end residues are part of each CDR3. Fields, in order: J gene, D gene, clone size, V gene, CDR3 DNA, CDR3 protein. A D gene is named only where the DNA matches it firmly. Size values are once, few and many counts, or a class for expanded clones, and some rows have none.

>TRBJ2-5|TRBD2|-|TRBV4-3
TGCGCCAGCAGCCAACGTTTCAGTGGGCTAGCGGGGAGATCCCAAGAGACCCAGTACTTC
CASSQRFSGLAGRSQETQYF
>TRBJ2-7|-|-|TRBV30
TGTGCCTGGAATCGGGGGTCCTACGAGCAGTACTTC
CAWNRGSYEQYF
>TRBJ1-1|-|-|TRBV18
TGTGCCAGCTCACCGGGAGTAAACACTGAAGCTTTCTTT
CASSPGVNTEAFF
>TRBJ2-2|TRBD2|-|TRBV5-1
TGCGCCAGCAGCAGTACTAGCGGGGGGGTAACGGAGCTGTTTTTT
CASSSTSGGVTELFF
>TRBJ2-2|-|-|TRBV5-1
TGCGCCAGCAGCTCCAATACCTACCCGTTCACCGGGGAGCTGTTTTTT
CASSSNTYPFTGELFF
>TRBJ1-2|-|-|TRBV19
TGTGCCAGTAGTCTCTGGCCCCCCCGACAGGTAGTATATGGCTACACCTTC
CASSLWPPRQVVYGYTF
>TRBJ1-2|-|-|TRBV3-1/TRBV3-2
TGTGCCAGCAGCCAAGGAGAGTATGGCTACACCTTC
CASSQGEYGYTF
>TRBJ1-2|-|-|TRBV2
TGTGCCAGCAGTGTCGATCAGGATTACTATGGCTACACCTTC
CASSVDQDYYGYTF
>TRBJ1-5|-|-|TRBV19
TGTGCCAGTAGTATCCGGAATCAGCCCCAGCATTTT
CASSIRNQPQHF
>TRBJ2-3|-|-|TRBV10-3
TGTGCCTTGTCCAGGGGTTCCTCTAGCACAGATACGCAGTATTTT
CALSRGSSSTDTQYF
>TRBJ2-2|TRBD1|few|TRBV5-6
TGTGCCAGCAGCTACCCACAGGGGACGAACACCGGGGAGCTGTTTTTT
CASSYPQGTNTGELFF
>TRBJ1-6|-|-|TRBV24-1
TGTGCCACCAGTGATCAACTCTTAGGACAGTTAAACTCACCCCTCCACTTT
CATSDQLLGQLNSPLHF
>TRBJ2-3|-|-|TRBV7-2
TGTGCCAGCAGCTTAGGGAGCCTAGGCACAGATACGCAGTATTTT
CASSLGSLGTDTQYF
>TRBJ2-3|-|once|TRBV19
TGTGCCGCAAGGACAGGCACAGATACGCAGTATTTT
CAARTGTDTQYF
>TRBJ2-2|TRBD1|-|TRBV18
TGTGCCAGCTCACCGGGACAGGGGAGGACCGGGGAGCTGTTTTTT
CASSPGQGRTGELFF
>TRBJ1-1|TRBD1|-|TRBV9
TGTGCCAGCAGCGCAGGGACAGGGGATACTGAAGCTTTCTTT
CASSAGTGDTEAFF
>TRBJ1-2|TRBD1|-|TRBV10-3
TGTGCCGTTAAACCAGGGGGCAACTATGGCTACACCTTC
CAVKPGGNYGYTF
>TRBJ2-7|TRBD1|few|TRBV5-1
TGCGCCAGCAGCGGACAGGGGGGAACCCACGAGCAGTACTTC
CASSGQGGTHEQYF
>TRBJ2-4|-|-|TRBV12-3/TRBV12-4
TGTGCCAGCAGCAGGCTTCGGAGGGACATTCAGTACTTC
CASSRLRRDIQYF
>TRBJ1-2|-|-|TRBV19
TGTGCCAGTAGTATCTTCGCAGATTCCTATGGCTACACCTTC
CASSIFADSYGYTF
>TRBJ1-6|-|-|TRBV30
TGTGCCTGGAGTGTATGGAGGGATTCACCCCTCCACTTT
CAWSVWRDSPLHF
>TRBJ1-1|-|once|TRBV6-4
TGTGCCAGCAGTGACCACTTTAGGGGTGAAGCTTTCTTT
CASSDHFRGEAFF
>TRBJ1-2|-|once|TRBV19
TGTGCCAGTATTGCCCACGAGAGGAGCTATGGCTACACCTTC
CASIAHERSYGYTF
>TRBJ1-1|-|-|TRBV7-2
TGTGCCAGCAGCTTAGTAGGCAGGGACACTGAAGCTTTCTTT
CASSLVGRDTEAFF
>TRBJ1-6|-|-|TRBV9
TGTGCCAGCAGCGCGGGCGTTGGGGCGTCCTATAATTCACCCCTCCACTTT
CASSAGVGASYNSPLHF
>TRBJ1-2|TRBD1|few|TRBV30
TGTGCCTGGAGTGGGGACAGGGTTGGCTATGGCTACACCTTC
CAWSGDRVGYGYTF
>TRBJ1-4|TRBD1|-|TRBV2
TGTGCCAGCAGTCAACAGGGGGCAACTAATGAAAAACTGTTTTTT
CASSQQGATNEKLFF
>TRBJ2-7|-|few|TRBV6-5
TGTGCCAGCAGTCGGACAGCTGGGGGCTACGAGCAGTACTTC
CASSRTAGGYEQYF
>TRBJ1-6|-|-|TRBV7-2
TGTGCCAGCAGCTTGATCCCGCGAGGCCGCTCTAATTATTCACCCCTCCACTTT
CASSLIPRGRSNYSPLHF
>TRBJ1-2|-|-|TRBV2
TGTGCCAGCAGGGAGACGAGGTCAGGGGTTAACTATGGCTACACCTTC
CASRETRSGVNYGYTF
>TRBJ1-2|TRBD1|-|TRBV7-2
TGTGCCAGCAGCCCCCCCCTGACAGGGTATGGCTACACCTTC
CASSPPLTGYGYTF
>TRBJ2-7|-|-|TRBV4-3
TGCGCCAGCAGCCAAACAGGGCAGGGAGTCTACGAGCAGTACTTC
CASSQTGQGVYEQYF
>TRBJ1-2|TRBD1|-|TRBV7-6
TGTGCCAGCAGCTTCTCAATTGACAGGGGAGAAGGCTACACCTTC
CASSFSIDRGEGYTF
>TRBJ2-5|TRBD1|-|TRBV7-9
TGTGCCAGCAGCCAAATTACAGGGGTCGGGGAGACCCAGTACTTC
CASSQITGVGETQYF
>TRBJ1-1|-|-|TRBV18
TGTGCCAGCTCACCAGCGGAGGCTAGGTATCGTAGAGCTTTCTTT
CASSPAEARYRRAFF
>TRBJ1-2|-|-|TRBV5-5
TGTGCCAGCAGCTTGGAGAGAACCAACTATGGCTACACCTTC
CASSLERTNYGYTF
>TRBJ1-5|TRBD1|-|TRBV5-6
TGTGCCAGCACCTTTAAAGGACAGGGGGCATCATTGTCTCAGCCCCAGCATTTT
CASTFKGQGASLSQPQHF
>TRBJ1-2|TRBD1|-|TRBV18
TGTGCCAGCAGGCGGGACAGGGGCTATGGCTACACCTTC
CASRRDRGYGYTF
>TRBJ1-5|-|-|TRBV7-8
TGTGCCAGCAGCTTAGGAAGCATGAATCAGCCCCAGCATTTT
CASSLGSMNQPQHF
>TRBJ1-1|-|-|TRBV30
TGTGCCTGGAGTGCCAGGGGAATGGCCACTGAAGCTTTCTTT
CAWSARGMATEAFF
>TRBJ1-6|TRBD1|-|TRBV15
TGTGCCACCAGCAGAGATCTGGGGACAGGGTCAGGGGCCTATAATTCACCCCTCCACTTT
CATSRDLGTGSGAYNSPLHF
>TRBJ1-2|TRBD1|-|TRBV4-1
TGCGCCAGCAGCCATTGGCCGGGACAGCCTAACTATGGCTACACCTTC
CASSHWPGQPNYGYTF
>TRBJ2-2|TRBD1|-|TRBV27
TGTGCCAGCAGTCGGGACAGCCCGTTAACCGGGGAGCTGTTTTTT
CASSRDSPLTGELFF